One T cell receptor beta chain is described in this entry. The source of the sample is a study of blood T cell repertoires in COVID-19. Study-level background: Researchers got acute and convalescent COVID-19 samples from the United States, Italy and Spain.

Produced via immunoSEQ multiplex PCR; TCRdb's table is partial and in-frame only. The sample gives about 110,000 clones, around 90% of which show up once; over 2% is in the top ten. The CDR3 covers 15 residues. V shed 6 bases and J 10 bases; nucleotides not matched to a gene: 12. Per the germline V gene, CDR1 is MNHEY and CDR2 is SMNVEV (reference sequence). The rearrangement joins TRBV27 to TRBJ2-1, with TRBD2 identical over 10 bases. Sequencing was done on a sample of peripheral blood. The clonotype comes from a human donor in a cohort sampled during active COVID-19. The CDR3 DNA sequence: TGTGCCAGCAGCCACCCTAGCGGGAGTTTCCAAGAGCAGTTCTTC. It codes for CASSHPSGSFQEQFF.